Below, 13 T cell receptor beta chains from the same sample are listed, as sequenced in a study of shared clonotypes between healthy human individuals. Here immunoSEQ multiplex PCR was the method, and the copy in TCRdb shows in-frame clones only, minus some. The table has 2 million to 2.5 million clones, approximately 96% seen once. Sequencing input: naive CD4+ T cells sorted from blood. Specified subset: CD45RA+ positively selected. These receptors were collected from a man younger than 35 in good health.

This clone was recorded once. V is TRBV4-1 and J is TRBJ2-2, with D possibly TRBD2 on 5 matching bases. Germline assignment: CDR1 MGHRA and CDR2 YSYEKL. The V end was cut by 2 bases, the J end by 3 bases, with 19 bases between. The CDR3 has 18 amino acids. The CDR3, as DNA: TGCGCCAGCAGCCAAAGGGCGGGTAGGCGGCCAGACACCGGGGAGCTGTTTTTT. Translated: CASSQRAGRRPDTGELFF.

As concerns this clone: This CDR3 is also generated by other DNA sequences in the sample. V usage is TRBV30 and J usage is TRBJ1-5; 7 bases match TRBD1. The trim removed 2 bases at V and 3 bases at J, leaving 1 base unmatched. Germline CDR1 reads GTSNPN; CDR2 reads SVGIG (reference sequence). The CDR3 has 13 amino acids. The CDR3 loop is CAWSTGANQPQHF. As DNA, the CDR3 is TGTGCCTGGAGTACAGGGGCCAATCAGCCCCAGCATTTT.

This chain connects TRBV5-1 to TRBJ2-5; 7 bases line up with TRBD1. CDR3 length: 17 amino acids. The V segment lost 4 bases and the J segment 3 bases; nucleotides outside the gene matches: 15. CDR1 is SGHRS, CDR2 YFSETQ, per germline. CDR3 sequence: CASSQYRGTLGEETQYF. Here the CDR3 DNA reads TGCGCCAGCAGCCAATACAGGGGTACTTTGGGAGAAGAGACCCAGTACTTC.

V and J are TRBV19 and TRBJ1-2; the match to TRBD1 covers 12 bases. The germline gives CDR1 LNHDA, CDR2 SQIVND (reference sequence). CDR3 length: 13 residues. Trimming at V came to 9 bases and at J to 9 bases, leaving 8 bases not matched to a gene. As DNA, the CDR3 is TGTGCCAGCTCCCCCGGGACAGGGGGCAGCTACACCTTC. Translated: CASSPGTGGSYTF.

The J gene is TRBJ2-4, the V gene TRBV7-9; 9 bases fit TRBD1. Germline CDR1 reads SEHNR; CDR2 reads FQNEAQ (reference sequence). The CDR3 extends over 14 amino acids. Germline trimming cut 1 base from V and 15 bases from J; bases unmatched to any gene: 10. The CDR3 spells CASSLGTGEYPTYF. Here the CDR3 DNA reads TGTGCCAGCAGCTTAGGGACAGGGGAATACCCCACGTACTTC.

The chain joins TRBV5-4 to TRBJ1-1; D gene uncertain. Per germline, CDR1 SGHNT and CDR2 YYREEE (reference sequence). CDR3 length: 14 residues. Trimming cost V 5 bases and J 1 base, with 12 bases left between them. In DNA, the CDR3 is TGTGCCAGCAGTAAGGGTTCTTGGAACACTGAAGCTTTCTTT. It codes for CASSKGSWNTEAFF.

The chain combines TRBV2 with TRBJ2-5; D is undetermined. Germline CDR1 and CDR2: SNHLY and FYNNEI. V was pared by 6 bases and J by 3 bases, with 8 bases between. The CDR3 is 12 residues long. The CDR3 DNA is TGTGCCAGCAGCCGAAGGGAAGAGACCCAGTACTTC. It encodes CASSRREETQYF.

This clone has a single count. V usage is TRBV6-5 and J usage is TRBJ2-3, with 8 nucleotides matching TRBD2. Looked up from germline, CDR1 is MNHEY and CDR2 is SVGAGI. The junction had 4 bases not matched to a gene; V was cut back by 7 bases and J by 4 bases. The CDR3 runs 13 residues. The CDR3 nucleotides read TGTGCCAGCAAAGGACTAGCCCCAGATACGCAGTATTTT. This encodes CASKGLAPDTQYF.

The chain links TRBV2 to TRBJ2-7; a possible D gene is TRBD2 (5 bases). CDR3 length equals 13 residues. Trimming removed 5 bases from V and 2 bases from J, with 10 bases in between. The germline V gene encodes CDR1 SNHLY and CDR2 FYNNEI. The CDR3 here is CASSPRVAYEQYF. Written as DNA, the CDR3 is TGTGCCAGCAGTCCGCGGGTTGCCTACGAGCAGTACTTC.

The rearrangement uses TRBV28 and TRBJ2-7, with a tentative D call TRBD2 (5 bases). Germline CDR1 is MDHEN and CDR2 is SYDVKM. The CDR3 is made up of 14 amino acids. The ends were cut back, 4 bases at V and 9 bases at J, with 19 bases in the middle. CDR3 sequence (DNA): TGTGCCAGCAGTTCCGGTCAAAGGGCCGAGGGGCAGTACTTC. It codes for CASSSGQRAEGQYF.

This clone has a handful of counts. Other DNA sequences from this sample encode an identical CDR3 as well. The gene calls are TRBV5-1 and TRBJ1-6; the match to TRBD1 covers 9 bases. V trimming: 4 bases; J trimming: 5 bases; junction bases outside the gene matches: 4. Germline loops: CDR1 SGHRS, CDR2 YFSETQ. CDR3 size: 15 residues. CDR3 sequence: CASSPRQGDNSPLHF. CDR3 sequence (DNA): TGCGCCAGCAGCCCCCGACAGGGGGATAATTCACCCCTCCACTTT.

The V gene is TRBV6-6, the J gene TRBJ2-6; the D is unclear. The V gene lost 5 bases and the J gene lost 0 bases, with 8 bases spanning the gap. CDR1 and CDR2 (germline): MNHNY, SVGAGI (reference sequence). The CDR3 covers 15 residues. The CDR3 DNA is TGTGCCAGCAGTCCTCTAATCTCTGGGGCCAACGTCCTGACTTTC. It codes for CASSPLISGANVLTF.

The J gene is TRBJ1-3, the V gene TRBV2, with D hard to call. The CDR3 is made up of 12 amino acids. Germline V gives CDR1 SNHLY, CDR2 FYNNEI. V was trimmed by 6 bases and J by 4 bases, leaving 7 bases between them. The DNA for the CDR3 is TGTGCCAGCAGGGGCTGGGGAAACACCATATATTTT. It encodes CASRGWGNTIYF.